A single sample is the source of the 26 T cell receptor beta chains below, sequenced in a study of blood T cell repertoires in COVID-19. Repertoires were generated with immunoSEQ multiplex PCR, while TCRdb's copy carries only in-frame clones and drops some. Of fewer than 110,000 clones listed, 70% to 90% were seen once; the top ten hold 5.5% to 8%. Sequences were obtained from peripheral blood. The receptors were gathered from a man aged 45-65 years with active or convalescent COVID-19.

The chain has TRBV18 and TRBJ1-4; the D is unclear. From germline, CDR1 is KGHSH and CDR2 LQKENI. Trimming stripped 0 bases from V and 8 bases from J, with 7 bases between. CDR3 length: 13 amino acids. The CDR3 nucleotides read TGTGCCAGCTCACCACCAGCCGGGGAAAAACTGTTTTTT. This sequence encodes CASSPPAGEKLFF.

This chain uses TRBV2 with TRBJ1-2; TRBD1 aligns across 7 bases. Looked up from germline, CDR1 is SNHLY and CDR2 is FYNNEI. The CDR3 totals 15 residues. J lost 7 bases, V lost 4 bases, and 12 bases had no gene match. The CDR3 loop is CASSAGTATGGGYTF. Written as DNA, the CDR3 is TGTGCCAGCAGTGCTGGGACAGCGACCGGGGGTGGCTACACCTTC.

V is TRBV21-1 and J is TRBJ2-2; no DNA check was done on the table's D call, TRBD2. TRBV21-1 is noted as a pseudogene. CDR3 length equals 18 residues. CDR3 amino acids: CASSKAGDSSRWTGELFF. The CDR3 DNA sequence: TGTGCCAGCAGCAAAGCGGGTGATAGTTCTAGGTGGACCGGGGAGCTGTTTTTT.

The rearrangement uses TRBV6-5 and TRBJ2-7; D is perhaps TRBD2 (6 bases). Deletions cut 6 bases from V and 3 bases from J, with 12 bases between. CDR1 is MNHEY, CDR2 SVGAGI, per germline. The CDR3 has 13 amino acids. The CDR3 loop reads CASSYGRGYEQYF. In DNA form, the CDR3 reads TGTGCCAGCAGCTACGGGCGGGGCTACGAGCAGTACTTC.

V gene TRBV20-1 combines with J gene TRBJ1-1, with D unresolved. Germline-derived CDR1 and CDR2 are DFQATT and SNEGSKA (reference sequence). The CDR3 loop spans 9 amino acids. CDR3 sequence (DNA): TGCAGGAGGGACACTGAAGCTTTCTTT. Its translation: CRRDTEAFF.

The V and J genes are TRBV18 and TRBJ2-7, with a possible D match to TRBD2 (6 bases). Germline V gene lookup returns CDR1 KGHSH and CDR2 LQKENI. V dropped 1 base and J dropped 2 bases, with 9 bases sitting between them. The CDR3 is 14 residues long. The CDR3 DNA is TGTGCCAGCTCACCACTGCGGGGAACCTACGAGCAGTACTTC. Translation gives CASSPLRGTYEQYF.

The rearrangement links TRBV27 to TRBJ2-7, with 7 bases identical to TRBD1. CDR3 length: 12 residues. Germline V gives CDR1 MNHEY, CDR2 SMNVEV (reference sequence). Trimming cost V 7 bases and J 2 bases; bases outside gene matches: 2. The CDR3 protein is CASKGATYEQYF. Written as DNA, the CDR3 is TGTGCCAGCAAGGGGGCCACCTACGAGCAGTACTTC.

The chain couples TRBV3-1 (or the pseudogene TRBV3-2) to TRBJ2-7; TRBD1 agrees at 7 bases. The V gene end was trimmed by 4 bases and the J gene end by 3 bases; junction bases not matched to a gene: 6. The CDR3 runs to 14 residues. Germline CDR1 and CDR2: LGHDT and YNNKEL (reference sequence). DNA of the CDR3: TGTGCCAGCAGCCTACAAGGGGGCGGCTACGAGCAGTACTTC. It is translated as CASSLQGGGYEQYF.

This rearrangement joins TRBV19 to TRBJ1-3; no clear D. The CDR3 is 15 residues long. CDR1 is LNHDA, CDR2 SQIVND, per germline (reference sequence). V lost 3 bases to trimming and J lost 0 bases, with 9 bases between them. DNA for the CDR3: TGTGCCAGTAGTATTGTACAGTTCTCTGGAAACACCATATATTTT. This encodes CASSIVQFSGNTIYF.

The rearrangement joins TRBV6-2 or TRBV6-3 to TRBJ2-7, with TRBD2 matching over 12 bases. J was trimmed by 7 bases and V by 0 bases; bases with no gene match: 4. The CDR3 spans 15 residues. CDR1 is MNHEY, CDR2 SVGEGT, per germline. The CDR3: CASSYSGLAGFEQYF. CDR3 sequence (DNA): TGTGCCAGCAGTTACTCGGGACTAGCGGGTTTTGAGCAGTACTTC.

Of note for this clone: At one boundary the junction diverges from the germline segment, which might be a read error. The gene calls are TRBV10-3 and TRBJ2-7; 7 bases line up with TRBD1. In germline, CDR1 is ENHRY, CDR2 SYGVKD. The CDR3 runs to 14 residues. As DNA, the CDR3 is TGTGCCATCAGCACCAGACAGGGCTCCCACGAGCAGTACTTC. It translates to CAISTRQGSHEQYF.

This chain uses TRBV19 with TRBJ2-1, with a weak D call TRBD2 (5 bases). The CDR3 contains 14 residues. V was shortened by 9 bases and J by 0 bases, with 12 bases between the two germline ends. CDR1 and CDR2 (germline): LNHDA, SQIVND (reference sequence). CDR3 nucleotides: TGTGCCAGCCGGGGTTTGAGCTCCTACAATGAGCAGTTCTTC. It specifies CASRGLSSYNEQFF.

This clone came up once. As DNA, the CDR3 is TGTGCCAGCAGCCCTACAGGGGTCTATGGCTACACCTTC. It codes for CASSPTGVYGYTF. This chain connects TRBV9 to TRBJ1-2; 7 nucleotides align to TRBD1. The germline CDR1 and CDR2 sequences are SGDLS and YYNGEE. J lost 4 bases, V lost 4 bases, and 4 bases had no gene match. The CDR3 contains 13 residues.

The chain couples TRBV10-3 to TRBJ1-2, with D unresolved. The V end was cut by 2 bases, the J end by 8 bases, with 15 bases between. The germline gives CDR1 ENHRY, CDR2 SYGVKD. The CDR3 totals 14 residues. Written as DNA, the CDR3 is TGTGCCATCAGTGAGATTCATAGTTCGAAGGGCTACACCTTC. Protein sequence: CAISEIHSSKGYTF.

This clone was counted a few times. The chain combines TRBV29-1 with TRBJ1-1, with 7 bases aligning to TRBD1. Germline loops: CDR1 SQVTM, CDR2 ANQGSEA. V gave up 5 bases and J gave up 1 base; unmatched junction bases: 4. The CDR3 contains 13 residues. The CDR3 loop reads CSVPQGPNTEAFF. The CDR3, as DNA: TGCAGCGTTCCACAGGGGCCGAACACTGAAGCTTTCTTT.

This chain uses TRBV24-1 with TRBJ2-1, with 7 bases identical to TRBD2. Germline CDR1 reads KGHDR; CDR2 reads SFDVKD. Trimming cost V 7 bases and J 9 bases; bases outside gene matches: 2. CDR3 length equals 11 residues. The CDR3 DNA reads TGTGCCACCAGGAGGGAGGGTGAGCAGTTCTTC. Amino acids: CATRREGEQFF.

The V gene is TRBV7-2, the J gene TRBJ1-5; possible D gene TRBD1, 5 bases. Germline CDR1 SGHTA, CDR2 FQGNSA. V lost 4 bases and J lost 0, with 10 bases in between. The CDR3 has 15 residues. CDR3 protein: CASSWGLSSNQPQHF. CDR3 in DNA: TGTGCCAGCAGCTGGGGCCTTAGTAGCAATCAGCCCCAGCATTTT.

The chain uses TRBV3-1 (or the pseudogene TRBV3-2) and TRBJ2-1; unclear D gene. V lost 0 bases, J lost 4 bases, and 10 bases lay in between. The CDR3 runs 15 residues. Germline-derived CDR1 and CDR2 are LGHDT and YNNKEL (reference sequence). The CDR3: CASSQDLLVYNEQFF. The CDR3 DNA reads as TGTGCCAGCAGCCAAGATCTTTTAGTTTACAATGAGCAGTTCTTC.

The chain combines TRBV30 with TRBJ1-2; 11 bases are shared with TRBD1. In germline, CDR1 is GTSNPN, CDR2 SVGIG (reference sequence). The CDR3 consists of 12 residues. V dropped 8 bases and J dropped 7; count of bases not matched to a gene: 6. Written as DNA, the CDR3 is TGTGCCCGGACAGGGGGCCCTTCTGGCTACACCTTC. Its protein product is CARTGGPSGYTF.

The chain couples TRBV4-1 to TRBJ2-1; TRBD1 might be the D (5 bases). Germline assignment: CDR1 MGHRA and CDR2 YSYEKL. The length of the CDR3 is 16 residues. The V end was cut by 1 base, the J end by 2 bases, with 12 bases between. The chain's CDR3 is CASSQAGLGAYNEQFF. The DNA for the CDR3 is TGCGCCAGCAGCCAAGCCGGCCTAGGGGCCTACAATGAGCAGTTCTTC.

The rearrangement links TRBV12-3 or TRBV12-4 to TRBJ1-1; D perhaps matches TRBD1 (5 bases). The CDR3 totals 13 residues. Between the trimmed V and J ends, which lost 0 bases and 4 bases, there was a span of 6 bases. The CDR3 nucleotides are TGTGCCAGCAGTTTAGCCGGGGGCACTGAAGCTTTCTTT. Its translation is CASSLAGGTEAFF.

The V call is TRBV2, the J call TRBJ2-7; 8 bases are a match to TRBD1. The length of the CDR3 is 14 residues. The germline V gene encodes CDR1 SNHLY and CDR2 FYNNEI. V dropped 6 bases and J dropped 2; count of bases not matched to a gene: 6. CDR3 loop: CASRPGQDAYEQYF. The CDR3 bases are TGTGCCAGCAGGCCGGGACAGGATGCCTACGAGCAGTACTTC.

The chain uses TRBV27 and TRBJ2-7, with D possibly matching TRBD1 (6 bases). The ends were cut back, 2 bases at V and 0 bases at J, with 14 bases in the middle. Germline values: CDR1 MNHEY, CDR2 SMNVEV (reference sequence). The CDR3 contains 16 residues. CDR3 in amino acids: CASSLLRAGASYEQYF. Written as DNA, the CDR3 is TGTGCCAGCAGTTTACTTCGGGCAGGGGCCTCCTACGAGCAGTACTTC.

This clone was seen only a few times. The CDR3 coding sequence is TGCGCCAGCAGCCAAGATCTAGGCTACAATGAGCAGTTCTTC. Amino acid sequence: CASSQDLGYNEQFF. The chain recombines TRBV4-3 with TRBJ2-1; D remains unclear. Trimming removed 0 bases at V and 3 bases at J, with 6 bases between. The CDR3 consists of 14 residues. Germline-derived CDR1 and CDR2 are LGHNA and YSLEER.

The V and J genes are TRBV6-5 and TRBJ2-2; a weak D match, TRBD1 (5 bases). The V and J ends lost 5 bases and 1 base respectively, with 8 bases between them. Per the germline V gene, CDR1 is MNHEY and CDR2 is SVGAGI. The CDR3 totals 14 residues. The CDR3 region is CASSIQENTGELFF. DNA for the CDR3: TGTGCCAGCAGTATACAGGAGAACACCGGGGAGCTGTTTTTT.

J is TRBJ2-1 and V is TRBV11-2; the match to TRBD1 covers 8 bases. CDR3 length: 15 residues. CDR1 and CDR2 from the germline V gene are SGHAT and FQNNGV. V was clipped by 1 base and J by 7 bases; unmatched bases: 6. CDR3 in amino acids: CASSLVRTGLNEQFF. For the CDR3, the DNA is TGTGCCAGCAGCTTAGTACGGACAGGGCTAAATGAGCAGTTCTTC.